This TCR beta chain was observed in a study of shared clonotypes between healthy human individuals. Study outcomes and limitations: Sequencing depth was a factor that was expected to affect clonotype sharing among donors. Generation probabilities were higher for clonotypes shared across all four sorted-subset donors than for unshared ones.

With regard to this clone: Its antigen is unknown.

Germline V gives CDR1 SEHNR, CDR2 FQNEAQ (reference sequence). The CDR3 consists of 16 residues. V lost 5 bases and J lost 2; bases outside the gene matches: 8. CD45RO-negative cells were positively selected for CCR7, leaving out terminally differentiated effector memory CD45RA+ cells. Healthy HIV-negative adults without recent acute infections or vaccinations served as donors. Per the authors' pipeline: As immunoSEQ supplied junction-only sequences (without quality scores), filtering differed. Sequenced by immunoSEQ multiplex PCR; TCRdb stores in-frame clones only, minus some. Clonal size and the V and J genes are those of that table, whereas D and trimming came from the DNA. Of fewer than 1 million clones listed, about 96% are singletons.

The sequence was obtained from a man between 25 and 39 years old in good health. The J gene is TRBJ2-3, the V gene TRBV7-9; TRBD2 aligns across 9 bases. The sequenced sample was naive CD8+ T cells sorted from blood. CDR3 in DNA: TGTGCCAGCAGCCCAATTAGCGGGAGTAACACAGATACGCAGTATTTT. Amino acid sequence: CASSPISGSNTDTQYF.